One and the same sample provided the 10 T cell receptor beta chains below, sequenced in a study of blood T cell repertoires in COVID-19. Sequencing was performed with immunoSEQ multiplex PCR; in TCRdb, only in-frame clones are kept and a portion is missing. The table shows 150,000 or so clones, with approximately 90% occurring only once. The material sequenced was peripheral blood. These receptors were taken from a man aged 60 to 75 with active or convalescent COVID-19.

The chain is built from TRBV14 and TRBJ2-5, with 9 nucleotides matching TRBD2. V lost 3 bases to trimming and J lost 2 bases; unmatched junction nucleotides: 7. The germline CDR1 and CDR2 sequences are SGHDN and FVKESK. The CDR3 extends over 16 amino acids. The CDR3 region is CASSHVTSGGQETQYF. In DNA, the CDR3 is TGTGCCAGCAGCCATGTCACCAGCGGGGGGCAAGAGACCCAGTACTTC.

V and J are TRBV7-9 and TRBJ1-2, with D maybe TRBD1 (6 bases). The CDR3 is made up of 14 amino acids. CDR1 and CDR2 (germline): SEHNR, FQNEAQ (reference sequence). Trimming removed 4 bases at V and 3 bases at J, with 12 bases between. The CDR3 DNA is TGTGCCAGCAGCTCCGGAAGGACAGACTATGGCTACACCTTC. It codes for CASSSGRTDYGYTF.

The chain couples TRBV27 to TRBJ1-1; D ambiguous. Germline V CDR1 and CDR2: MNHEY, SMNVEV (reference sequence). The V and J ends lost 2 bases and 1 base respectively, with 5 bases between them. The CDR3 sequence is 13 residues long. The CDR3: CASSLTANTEAFF. The CDR3 nucleotides are TGTGCCAGCAGTTTAACAGCGAACACTGAAGCTTTCTTT.

The CDR3 spells CASSIGQGITGELFF. Here the CDR3 DNA reads TGTGCCAGTAGTATTGGGCAGGGGATTACCGGGGAGCTGTTTTTT. The chain recombines TRBV19 with TRBJ2-2, with D maybe TRBD1 (6 bases). V was shortened by 3 bases and J by 5 bases, with 13 bases between the two germline ends. CDR3 length: 15 residues. From germline, CDR1 is LNHDA and CDR2 SQIVND (reference sequence).

This chain links TRBV14 with TRBJ1-1; D may be TRBD1 (5 bases). The V end lost 4 bases, the J end lost 1 base, and 10 bases lay between the germline ends. CDR1 is SGHDN, CDR2 FVKESK, per germline. This CDR3 spans 14 amino acids. CDR3: CASSRQRKNTEAFF. CDR3 nucleotide sequence: TGTGCCAGCAGCCGACAGCGAAAGAACACTGAAGCTTTCTTT.

This chain uses TRBV2 with TRBJ1-5; D gene unclear. The CDR3 is made up of 14 amino acids. The V and J ends lost 7 bases and 3 bases respectively, with 13 bases between them. CDR1 and CDR2 (germline): SNHLY, FYNNEI. This CDR3 reads CASKGVVPNQPQHF. The CDR3 coding sequence is TGTGCCAGCAAAGGAGTGGTGCCCAATCAGCCCCAGCATTTT.

The rearrangement uses TRBV30 and TRBJ1-6; 7 nucleotides line up with TRBD1. V lost 5 bases to trimming and J lost 8 bases; unmatched junction nucleotides: 12. This CDR3 has 15 amino acids. Per germline, CDR1 GTSNPN and CDR2 SVGIG (reference sequence). The CDR3 loop is CAWDSRQGSYSPLHF. As DNA, the CDR3 is TGTGCCTGGGATTCTAGACAGGGCTCCTATTCACCCCTCCACTTT.

This clone occurred a few times. The gene calls are TRBV7-3 and TRBJ2-7, with 9 bases aligning to TRBD1. CDR1 SGHTA and CDR2 FQGTGA come from the germline V gene. The CDR3 totals 16 residues. V gave up 5 bases and J gave up 0 bases; unmatched junction bases: 8. The CDR3 loop is CASSHSGTGHSYEQYF. CDR3 DNA sequence: TGTGCCAGCAGCCATTCCGGGACAGGGCACTCCTACGAGCAGTACTTC.

The chain uses TRBV24-1 and TRBJ2-1; possible D gene TRBD2, 6 bases. The CDR3 consists of 13 residues. V shed 1 base and J shed 8 bases, with 8 bases lying between them. In germline, CDR1 is KGHDR, CDR2 SFDVKD. As DNA, the CDR3 is TGTGCCACCAGTGATTTCGGAGGGGATGAGCAGTTCTTC. Amino acid sequence: CATSDFGGDEQFF.

CDR3 in DNA: TGTGCCAGCAGCCCCTATAAGGCCCAGGGGGCGGGCGAGCAGTACTTC. This encodes CASSPYKAQGAGEQYF. The chain links TRBV7-2 to TRBJ2-7; 8 nucleotides agree with TRBD1. CDR1 and CDR2 (germline): SGHTA, FQGNSA. The CDR3 covers 16 residues. Trimming cost V 5 bases and J 6 bases; bases outside gene matches: 15.